This T cell receptor beta chain stems from a study of human T cells and chemical hapten exposure. TCRdb reanalysed the RACE reads using MiXCR and keeps one entry per CDR3 protein. Among fewer than 85,000 distinct CDR3 sequences listed, over 8.5% were seen once. Time point given: healthy volunteer bleed at 6 weeks. Whole blood that had not been fractionated was the source of extracted total RNA. From germline, CDR1 is SGHKS and CDR2 YYEKEE (reference sequence). This CDR3 is 13 amino acids long. The ends lost 0 bases at V and 8 bases at J; junction bases unmatched: 4. This clonotype was picked up many times.

This receptor was identified in a male donor in good health. Some clones in this sample may be carry-over from other donors' samples. The rearrangement joins TRBV5-5 to TRBJ1-1; the match to TRBD1 covers 7 bases. The material sequenced was whole blood. DNA for the CDR3: TGTGCCAGCAGCTTGGGGGCGACAGGGGAAGCTTTCTTT. Its translation is CASSLGATGEAFF.